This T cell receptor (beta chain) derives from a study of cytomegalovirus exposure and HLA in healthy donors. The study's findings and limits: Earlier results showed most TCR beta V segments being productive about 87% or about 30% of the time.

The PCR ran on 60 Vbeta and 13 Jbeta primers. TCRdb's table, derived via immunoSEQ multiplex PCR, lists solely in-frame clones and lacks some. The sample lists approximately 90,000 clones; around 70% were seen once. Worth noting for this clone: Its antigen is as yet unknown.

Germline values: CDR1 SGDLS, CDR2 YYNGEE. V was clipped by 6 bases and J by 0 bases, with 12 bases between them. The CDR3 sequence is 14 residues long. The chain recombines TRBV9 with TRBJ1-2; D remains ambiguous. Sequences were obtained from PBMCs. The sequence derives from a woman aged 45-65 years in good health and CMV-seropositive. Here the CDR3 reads CASNTGDSNYGYTF. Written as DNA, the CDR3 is TGTGCCAGCAACACGGGAGACTCTAACTATGGCTACACCTTC.